This TCR beta chain came from a study of CD4 and CD8 cells across lung adenocarcinoma regions. Samples came from patients with localized non-small cell lung adenocarcinoma. V was pared by 5 bases and J by 7 bases, with 11 bases of the junction left unmatched. CDR3 length: 16 amino acids. The germline gives CDR1 SGHTA, CDR2 FQGTGA. Via MiXCR, TCRdb re-called the PCR reads, giving one row per CDR3 protein. The table lists about 10,000 distinct CDR3 sequences, 46% of them singletons, with 30% to 40% in the top ten. The receptor's source is a male donor with lung adenocarcinoma. The CD4 and CD8 labels of this study may be unreliable. Sequenced sample: CD8+ T cells from the margin of a lung tumor. The rearrangement links TRBV7-3 to TRBJ2-1, with 10 bases that match TRBD1. The chain's CDR3 is CASSMSSGQGSNEQFF. For the CDR3, the DNA is TGTGCCAGCAGCATGTCCTCGGGACAGGGGTCGAATGAGCAGTTCTTC. The variable domain in full, completed from reference TRBV7-3 and TRBJ2-1, reads GAGVSQTPSNKVTEKGKYVELRCDPISGHTALYWYRQSLGQGPEFLIYFQGTGAADDSGLPNDRFFAVRPEGSVSTLKIQRTERGDSAVYLCASSMSSGQGSNEQFFGPGTRLTVL.